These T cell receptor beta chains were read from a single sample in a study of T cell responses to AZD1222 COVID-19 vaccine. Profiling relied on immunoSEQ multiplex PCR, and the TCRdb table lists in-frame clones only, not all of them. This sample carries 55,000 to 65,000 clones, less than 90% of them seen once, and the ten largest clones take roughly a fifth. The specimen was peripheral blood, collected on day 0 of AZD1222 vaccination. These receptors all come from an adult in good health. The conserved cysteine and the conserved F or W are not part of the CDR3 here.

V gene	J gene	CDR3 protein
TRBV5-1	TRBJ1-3	ASSPRKTGTGNTIY
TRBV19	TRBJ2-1	ASRTTAIGYNEQF
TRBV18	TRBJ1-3	ASSPATGVSGNTIY
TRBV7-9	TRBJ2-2	ASSSLTSGHTGELF
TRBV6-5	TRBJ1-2	ASSYSSRGQYYGYT
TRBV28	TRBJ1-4	ASSSVKGSEKLF
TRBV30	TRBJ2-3	AWRNSRGSTDTQY
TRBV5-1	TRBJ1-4	ASRRETATNEKLF
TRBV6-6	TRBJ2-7	ASSPGPYEQY
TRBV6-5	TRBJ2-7	ASSYLATDSYEQY
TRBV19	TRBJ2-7	ASSPGGGRSLEQY
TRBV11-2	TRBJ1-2	ASSLEGNGYT
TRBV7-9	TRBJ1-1	ASSAQGNTEAF
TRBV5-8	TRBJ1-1	ASIRGVLTEAF
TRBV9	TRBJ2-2	ASSSLIGELF
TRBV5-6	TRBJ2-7	ASSLEGLVHEQY
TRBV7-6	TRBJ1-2	ASSLDLDTRYGYT
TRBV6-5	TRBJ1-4	ASSRGWTNEKLF
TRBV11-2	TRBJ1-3	ASSSFKGGAGRNTIY
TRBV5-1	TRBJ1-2	ASSLGGSNYGYT
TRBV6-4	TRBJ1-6	ASSSEDSPNSPLH